This T cell receptor (beta chain) comes out of a study of shared clonotypes between healthy human individuals. Across the whole study: CD4 naive cells filled three plates per donor, CD4 memory three, CD8 naive two and CD8 memory one.

Produced via immunoSEQ multiplex PCR; TCRdb's table is partial and in-frame only. The sample lists approximately 2.5 million clones, roughly 93% occurring once. This TCR came from a man younger than 30 in good health. Some clones in this sample may be carry-over from other donors' samples. The sequencing sample was made of naive CD4+ T cells from PBMCs. Subset given: CD45RA+ positively selected.

The CDR3 loop reads CASSGGTRDIGADTEAFF. The CDR3 DNA reads as TGCGCCAGCAGCGGCGGAACCAGGGACATTGGAGCGGACACTGAAGCTTTCTTT. J is TRBJ1-1 and V is TRBV5-1; a possible D gene is TRBD1 (6 bases). Germline loops: CDR1 SGHRS, CDR2 YFSETQ. The CDR3 has 18 amino acids. Trimming pared 4 bases from V and 3 bases from J, leaving 25 bases between.